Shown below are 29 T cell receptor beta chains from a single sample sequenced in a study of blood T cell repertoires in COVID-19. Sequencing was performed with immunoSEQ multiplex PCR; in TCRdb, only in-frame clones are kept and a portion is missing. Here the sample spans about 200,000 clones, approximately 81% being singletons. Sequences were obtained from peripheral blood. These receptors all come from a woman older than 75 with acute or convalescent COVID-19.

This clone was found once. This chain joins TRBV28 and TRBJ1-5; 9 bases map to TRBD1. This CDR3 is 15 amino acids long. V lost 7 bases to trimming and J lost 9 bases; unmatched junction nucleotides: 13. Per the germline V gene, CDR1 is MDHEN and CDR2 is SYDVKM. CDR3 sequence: CASTLLSPTGGPQHF. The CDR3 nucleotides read TGTGCCAGCACCCTTTTAAGCCCGACAGGGGGGCCCCAGCATTTT. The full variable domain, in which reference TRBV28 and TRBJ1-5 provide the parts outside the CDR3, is DVKVTQSSRYLVKRTGEKVFLECVQDMDHENMFWYRQDPGLGLRLIYFSYDVKMKEKGDIPEGYSVSREKKERFSLILESASTNQTSMYLCASTLLSPTGGPQHFGDGTRLSIL.

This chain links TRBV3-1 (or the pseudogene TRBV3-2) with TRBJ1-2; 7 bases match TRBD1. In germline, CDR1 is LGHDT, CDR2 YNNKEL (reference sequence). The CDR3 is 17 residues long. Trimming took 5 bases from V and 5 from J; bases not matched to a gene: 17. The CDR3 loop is CASSEAGQQFDHYGYTF. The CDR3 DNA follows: TGTGCCAGCAGCGAAGCGGGACAGCAGTTCGACCATTATGGCTACACCTTC.

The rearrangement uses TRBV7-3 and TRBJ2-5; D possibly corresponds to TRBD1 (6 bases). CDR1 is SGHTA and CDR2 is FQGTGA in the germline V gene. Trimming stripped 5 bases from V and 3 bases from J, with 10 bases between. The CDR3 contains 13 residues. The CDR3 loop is CASSTGQKETQYF. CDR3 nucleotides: TGTGCCAGCAGCACCGGACAGAAAGAGACCCAGTACTTC.

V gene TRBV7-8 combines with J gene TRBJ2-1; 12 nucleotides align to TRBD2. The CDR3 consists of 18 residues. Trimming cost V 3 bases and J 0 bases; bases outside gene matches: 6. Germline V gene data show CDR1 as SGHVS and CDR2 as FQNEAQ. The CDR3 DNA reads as TGTGCCAGCAGCTTGGCTAGCGGGGGGGGAAGCTCCTACAATGAGCAGTTCTTC. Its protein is CASSLASGGGSSYNEQFF.

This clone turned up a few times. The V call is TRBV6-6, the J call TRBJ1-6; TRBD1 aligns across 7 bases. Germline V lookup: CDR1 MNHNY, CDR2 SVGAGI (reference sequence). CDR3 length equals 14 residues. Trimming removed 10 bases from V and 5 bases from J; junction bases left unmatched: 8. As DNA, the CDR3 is TGTGCCACGGGGGACAGTACTAATAATTCACCCCTCCACTTT. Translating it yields CATGDSTNNSPLHF.

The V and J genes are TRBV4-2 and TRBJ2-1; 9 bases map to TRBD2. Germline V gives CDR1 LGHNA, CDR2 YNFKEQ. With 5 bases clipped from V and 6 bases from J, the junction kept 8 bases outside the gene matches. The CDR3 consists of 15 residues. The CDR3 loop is CASSLREGLSNEQFF. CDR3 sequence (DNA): TGTGCCAGCAGCTTGCGGGAGGGCCTTAGCAATGAGCAGTTCTTC.

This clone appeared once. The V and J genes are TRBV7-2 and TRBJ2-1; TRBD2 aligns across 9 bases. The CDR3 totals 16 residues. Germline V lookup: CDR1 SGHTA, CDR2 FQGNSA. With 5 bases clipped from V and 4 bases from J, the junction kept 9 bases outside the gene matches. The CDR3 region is CASSTNSGGPYNEQFF. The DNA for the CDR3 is TGTGCCAGCAGCACTAATAGCGGGGGACCTTACAATGAGCAGTTCTTC.

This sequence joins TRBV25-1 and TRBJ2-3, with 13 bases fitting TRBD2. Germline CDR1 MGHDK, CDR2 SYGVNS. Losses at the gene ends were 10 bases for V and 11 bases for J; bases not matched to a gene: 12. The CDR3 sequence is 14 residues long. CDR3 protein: CAIEGRLAGGGQYF. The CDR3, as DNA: TGTGCCATAGAGGGGAGACTAGCGGGAGGAGGGCAGTATTTT. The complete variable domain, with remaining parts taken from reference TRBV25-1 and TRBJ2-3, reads EADIYQTPRYLVIGTGKKITLECSQTMGHDKMYWYQQDPGMELHLIHYSYGVNSTEKGDLSSESTVSRIRTEHFPLTLESARPSHTSQYLCAIEGRLAGGGQYFGPGTRLTVL.

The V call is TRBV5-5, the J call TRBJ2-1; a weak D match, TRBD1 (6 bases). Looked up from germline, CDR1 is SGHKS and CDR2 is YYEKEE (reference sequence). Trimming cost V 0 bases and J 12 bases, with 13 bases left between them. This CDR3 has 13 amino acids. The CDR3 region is CASSLEARGGQFF. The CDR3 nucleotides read TGTGCCAGCAGCTTGGAAGCGCGAGGGGGGCAGTTCTTC.

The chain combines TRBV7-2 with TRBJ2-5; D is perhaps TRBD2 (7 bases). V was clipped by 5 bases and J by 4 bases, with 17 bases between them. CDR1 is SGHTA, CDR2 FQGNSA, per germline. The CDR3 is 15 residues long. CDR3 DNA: TGTGCCAGCAGCCCCGTGGGGGGGCAAGGAGAGACCCAGTACTTC. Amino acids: CASSPVGGQGETQYF.

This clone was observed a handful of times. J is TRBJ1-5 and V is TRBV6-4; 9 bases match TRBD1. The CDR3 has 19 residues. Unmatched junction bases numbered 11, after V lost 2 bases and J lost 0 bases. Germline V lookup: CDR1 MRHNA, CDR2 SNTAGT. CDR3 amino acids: CASSDPPGTGSISNQPQHF. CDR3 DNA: TGTGCCAGCAGTGACCCGCCCGGGACAGGGTCTATTAGCAATCAGCCCCAGCATTTT.

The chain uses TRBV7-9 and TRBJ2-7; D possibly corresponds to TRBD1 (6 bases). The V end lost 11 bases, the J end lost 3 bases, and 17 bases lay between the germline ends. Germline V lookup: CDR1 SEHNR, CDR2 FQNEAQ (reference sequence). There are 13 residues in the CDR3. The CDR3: CAYRDNEFYEQYF. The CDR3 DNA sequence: TGTGCCTACCGGGACAATGAGTTCTACGAGCAGTACTTC.

As DNA, the CDR3 is TGTGCCAGCAGTGAAAACCCGGCGGGAATCCAAGAGACCCAGTACTTC. Translated, it gives CASSENPAGIQETQYF. The chain joins TRBV6-1 to TRBJ2-5, with D tentatively TRBD2 (6 bases). V was shortened by 2 bases and J by 1 base, with 14 bases between the two germline ends. CDR3 length: 16 residues. Germline V gene data show CDR1 as MNHNS and CDR2 as SASEGT.

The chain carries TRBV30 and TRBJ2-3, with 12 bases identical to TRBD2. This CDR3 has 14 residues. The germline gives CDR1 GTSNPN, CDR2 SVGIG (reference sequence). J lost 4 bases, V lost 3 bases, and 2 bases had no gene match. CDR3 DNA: TGTGCCTGGAGGACTAGCGGGAGCGCAGATACGCAGTATTTT. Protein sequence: CAWRTSGSADTQYF.

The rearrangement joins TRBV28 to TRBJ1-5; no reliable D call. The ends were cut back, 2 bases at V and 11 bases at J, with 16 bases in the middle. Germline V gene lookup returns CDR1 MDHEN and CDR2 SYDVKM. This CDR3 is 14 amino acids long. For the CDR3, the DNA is TGTGCCAGCAGTTTAAATAACATAGCCTGGGCCCAGCATTTT. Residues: CASSLNNIAWAQHF.

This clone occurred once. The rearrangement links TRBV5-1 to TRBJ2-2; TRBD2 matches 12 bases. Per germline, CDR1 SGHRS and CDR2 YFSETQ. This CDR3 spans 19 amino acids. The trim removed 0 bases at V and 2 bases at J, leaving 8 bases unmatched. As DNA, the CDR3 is TGCGCCAGCAGCTTGGGGGCTAGCGGGAGGGCCAGAAACACCGGGGAGCTGTTTTTT. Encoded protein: CASSLGASGRARNTGELFF.

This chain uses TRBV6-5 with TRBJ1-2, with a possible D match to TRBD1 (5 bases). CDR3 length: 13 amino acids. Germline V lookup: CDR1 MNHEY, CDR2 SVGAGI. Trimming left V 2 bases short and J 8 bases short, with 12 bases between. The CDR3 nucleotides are TGTGCCAGCAGTTACGCCAGGGATAGCGGCTACACCTTC. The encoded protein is CASSYARDSGYTF.

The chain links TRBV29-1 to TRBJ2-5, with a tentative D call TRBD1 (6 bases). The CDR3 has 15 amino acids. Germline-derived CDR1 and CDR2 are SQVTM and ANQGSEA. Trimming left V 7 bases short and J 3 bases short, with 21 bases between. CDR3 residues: CSASDETGLKETQYF. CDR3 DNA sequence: TGCAGCGCCTCCGATGAGACAGGCCTGAAAGAGACCCAGTACTTC. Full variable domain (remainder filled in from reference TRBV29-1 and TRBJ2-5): SAVISQKPSRDICQRGTSLTIQCQVDSQVTMMFWYRQQPGQSLTLIATANQGSEATYESGFVIDKFPISRPNLTFSTLTVSNMSPEDSSIYLCSASDETGLKETQYFGPGTRLLVL.

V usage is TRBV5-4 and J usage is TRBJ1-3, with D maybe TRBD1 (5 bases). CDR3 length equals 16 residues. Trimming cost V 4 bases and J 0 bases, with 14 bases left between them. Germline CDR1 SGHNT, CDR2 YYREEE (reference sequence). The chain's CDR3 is CASSTVGTGSGNTIYF. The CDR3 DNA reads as TGTGCCAGCAGCACAGTAGGCACAGGCTCTGGAAACACCATATATTTT.

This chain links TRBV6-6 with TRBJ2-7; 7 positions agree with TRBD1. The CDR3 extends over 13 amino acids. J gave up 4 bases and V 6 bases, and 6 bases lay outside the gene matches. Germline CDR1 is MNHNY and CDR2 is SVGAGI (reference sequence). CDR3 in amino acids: CASRGTVGYEQYF. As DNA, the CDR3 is TGTGCCAGCAGGGGGACAGTTGGGTACGAGCAGTACTTC.

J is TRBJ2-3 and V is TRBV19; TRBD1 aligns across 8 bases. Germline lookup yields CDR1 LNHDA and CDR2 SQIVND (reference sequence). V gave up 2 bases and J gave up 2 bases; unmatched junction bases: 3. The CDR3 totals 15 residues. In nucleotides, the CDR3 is TGTGCCAGTAGTATAATGGGACAGGTCACAGATACGCAGTATTTT. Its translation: CASSIMGQVTDTQYF.

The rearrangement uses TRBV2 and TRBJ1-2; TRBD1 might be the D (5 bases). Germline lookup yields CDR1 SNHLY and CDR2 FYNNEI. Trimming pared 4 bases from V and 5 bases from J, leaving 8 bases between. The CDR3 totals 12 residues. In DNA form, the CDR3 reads TGTGCCAGCAGTGCGTGGACATATGGCTACACCTTC. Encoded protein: CASSAWTYGYTF.

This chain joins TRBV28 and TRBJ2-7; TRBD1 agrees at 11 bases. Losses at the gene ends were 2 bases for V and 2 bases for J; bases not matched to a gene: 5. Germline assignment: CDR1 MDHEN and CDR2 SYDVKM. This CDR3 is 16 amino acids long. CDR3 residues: CASSLPGTGGAYEQYF. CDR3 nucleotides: TGTGCCAGCAGTTTACCCGGGACAGGGGGTGCCTACGAGCAGTACTTC.

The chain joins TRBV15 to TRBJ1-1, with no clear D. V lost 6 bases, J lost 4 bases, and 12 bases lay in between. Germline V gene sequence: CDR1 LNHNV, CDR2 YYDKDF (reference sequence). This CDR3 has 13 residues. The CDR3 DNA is TGTGCCACCAGTCCCGTTTCAGGCACTGAAGCTTTCTTT. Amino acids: CATSPVSGTEAFF.

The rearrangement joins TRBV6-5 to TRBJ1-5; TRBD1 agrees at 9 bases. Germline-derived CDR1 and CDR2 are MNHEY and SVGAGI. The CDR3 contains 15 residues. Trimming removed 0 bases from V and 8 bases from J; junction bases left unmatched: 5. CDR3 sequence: CASSYSPTGGEPQHF. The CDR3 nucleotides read TGTGCCAGCAGTTACTCCCCGACAGGGGGTGAGCCCCAGCATTTT.

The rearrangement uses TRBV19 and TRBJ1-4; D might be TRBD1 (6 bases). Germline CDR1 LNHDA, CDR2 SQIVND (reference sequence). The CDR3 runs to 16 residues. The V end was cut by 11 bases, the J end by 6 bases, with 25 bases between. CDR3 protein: CASNGGGGLWDEKLFF. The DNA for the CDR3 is TGTGCCTCTAATGGGGGGGGCGGCCTTTGGGATGAAAAACTGTTTTTT.

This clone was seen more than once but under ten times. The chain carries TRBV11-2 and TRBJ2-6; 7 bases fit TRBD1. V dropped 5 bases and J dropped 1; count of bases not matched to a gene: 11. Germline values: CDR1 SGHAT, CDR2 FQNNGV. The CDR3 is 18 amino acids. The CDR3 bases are TGTGCCAGCAGCCCCTGGAACAGGGGAACGTCTGGGGCCAACGTCCTGACTTTC. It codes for CASSPWNRGTSGANVLTF.

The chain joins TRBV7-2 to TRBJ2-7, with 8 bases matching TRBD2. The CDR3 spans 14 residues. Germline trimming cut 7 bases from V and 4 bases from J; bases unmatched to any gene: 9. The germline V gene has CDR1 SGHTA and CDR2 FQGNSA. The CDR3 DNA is TGTGCCAGCATGGCCACAGCGGGGGTTTACGAGCAGTACTTC. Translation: CASMATAGVYEQYF.

This CDR3 is CASRDRDYEQYF. As DNA, the CDR3 is TGTGCCAGCAGGGACAGGGATTACGAGCAGTACTTC. The chain couples TRBV11-2 to TRBJ2-7, with 8 bases lining up with TRBD1. With V trimmed by 6 bases and J by 4 bases, 2 bases remained unmatched. The CDR3 is 12 amino acids. Germline loops: CDR1 SGHAT, CDR2 FQNNGV.